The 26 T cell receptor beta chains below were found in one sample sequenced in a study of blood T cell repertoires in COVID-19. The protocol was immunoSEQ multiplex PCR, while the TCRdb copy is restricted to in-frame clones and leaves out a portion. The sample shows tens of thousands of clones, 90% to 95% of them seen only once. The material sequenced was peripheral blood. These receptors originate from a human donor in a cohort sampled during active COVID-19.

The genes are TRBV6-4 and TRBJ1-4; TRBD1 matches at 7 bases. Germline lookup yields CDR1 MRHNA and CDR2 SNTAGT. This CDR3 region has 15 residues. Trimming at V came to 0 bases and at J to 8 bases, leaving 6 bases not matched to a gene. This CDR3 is CASSDSAGGKEKLFF. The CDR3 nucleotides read TGTGCCAGCAGTGACTCCGCAGGGGGGAAGGAAAAACTGTTTTTT.

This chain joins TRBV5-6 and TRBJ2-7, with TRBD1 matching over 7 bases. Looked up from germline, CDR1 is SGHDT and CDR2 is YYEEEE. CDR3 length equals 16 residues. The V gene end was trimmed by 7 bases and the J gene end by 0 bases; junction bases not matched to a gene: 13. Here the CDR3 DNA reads TGTGCCAGCGCCCCTTTCGGGACAGTAAGCTCCTACGAGCAGTACGTC. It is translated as CASAPFGTVSSYEQYV.

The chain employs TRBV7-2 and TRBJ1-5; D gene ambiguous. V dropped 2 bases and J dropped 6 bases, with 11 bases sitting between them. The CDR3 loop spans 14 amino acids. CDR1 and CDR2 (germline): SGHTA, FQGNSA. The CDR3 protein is CASSLSMGLQPQHF. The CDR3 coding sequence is TGTGCCAGCAGCTTAAGTATGGGCCTTCAGCCCCAGCATTTT.

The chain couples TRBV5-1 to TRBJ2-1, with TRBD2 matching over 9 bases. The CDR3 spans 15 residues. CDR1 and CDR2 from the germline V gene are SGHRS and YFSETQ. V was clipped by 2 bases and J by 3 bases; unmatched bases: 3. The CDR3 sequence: CASSFSGGDYNEQFF. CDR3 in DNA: TGCGCCAGCAGCTTTAGCGGGGGAGACTACAATGAGCAGTTCTTC.

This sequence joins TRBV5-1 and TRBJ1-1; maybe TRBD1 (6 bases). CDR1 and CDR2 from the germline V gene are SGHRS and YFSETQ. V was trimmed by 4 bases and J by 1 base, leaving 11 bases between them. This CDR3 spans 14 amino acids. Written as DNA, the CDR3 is TGCGCCAGCAGCAGATGGACAGAGAACACTGAAGCTTTCTTT. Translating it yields CASSRWTENTEAFF.

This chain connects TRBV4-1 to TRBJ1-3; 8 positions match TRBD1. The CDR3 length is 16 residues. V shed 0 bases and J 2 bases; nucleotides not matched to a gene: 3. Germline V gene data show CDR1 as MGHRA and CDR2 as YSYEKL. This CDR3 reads CASSQDHRGAGNTIYF. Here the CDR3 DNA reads TGCGCCAGCAGCCAAGATCACAGGGGGGCTGGAAACACCATATATTTT.

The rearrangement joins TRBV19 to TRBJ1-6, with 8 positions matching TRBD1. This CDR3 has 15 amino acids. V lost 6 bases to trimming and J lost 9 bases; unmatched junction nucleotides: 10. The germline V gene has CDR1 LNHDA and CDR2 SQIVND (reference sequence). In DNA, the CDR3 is TGTGCCAGTAGCAATTCGGGGACAGGAGCTTCACCCCTCCACTTT. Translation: CASSNSGTGASPLHF.

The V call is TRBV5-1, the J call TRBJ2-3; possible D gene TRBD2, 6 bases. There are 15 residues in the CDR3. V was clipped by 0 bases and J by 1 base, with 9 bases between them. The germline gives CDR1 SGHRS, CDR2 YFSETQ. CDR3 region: CASSLGLAGTDTQYF. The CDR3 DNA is TGCGCCAGCAGCTTGGGGTTAGCGGGCACAGATACGCAGTATTTT.

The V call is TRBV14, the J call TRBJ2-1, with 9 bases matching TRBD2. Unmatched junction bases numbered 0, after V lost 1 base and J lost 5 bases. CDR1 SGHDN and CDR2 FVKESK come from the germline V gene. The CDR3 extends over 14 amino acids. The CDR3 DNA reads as TGTGCCAGCAGCCAAGTAGCGGGGGACAATGAGCAGTTCTTC. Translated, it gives CASSQVAGDNEQFF.

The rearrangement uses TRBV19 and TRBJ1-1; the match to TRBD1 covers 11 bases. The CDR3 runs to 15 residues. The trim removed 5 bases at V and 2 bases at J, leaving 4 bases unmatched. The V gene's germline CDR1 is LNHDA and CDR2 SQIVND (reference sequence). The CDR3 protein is CASSWTGGVNTEAFF. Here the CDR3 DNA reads TGTGCCAGTAGTTGGACAGGGGGCGTAAACACTGAAGCTTTCTTT.

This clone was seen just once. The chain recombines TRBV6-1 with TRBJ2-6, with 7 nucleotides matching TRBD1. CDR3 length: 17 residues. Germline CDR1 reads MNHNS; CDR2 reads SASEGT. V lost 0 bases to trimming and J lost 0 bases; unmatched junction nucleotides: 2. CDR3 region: CASSEAGQSSGANVLTF. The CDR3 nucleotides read TGTGCCAGCAGTGAAGCGGGACAGTCCTCTGGGGCCAACGTCCTGACTTTC.

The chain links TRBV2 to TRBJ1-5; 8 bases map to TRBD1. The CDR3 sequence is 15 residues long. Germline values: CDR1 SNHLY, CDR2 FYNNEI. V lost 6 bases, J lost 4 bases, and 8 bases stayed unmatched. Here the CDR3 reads CASRTQGAGNQPQHF. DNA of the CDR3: TGTGCCAGCAGGACCCAGGGGGCTGGGAATCAGCCCCAGCATTTT.

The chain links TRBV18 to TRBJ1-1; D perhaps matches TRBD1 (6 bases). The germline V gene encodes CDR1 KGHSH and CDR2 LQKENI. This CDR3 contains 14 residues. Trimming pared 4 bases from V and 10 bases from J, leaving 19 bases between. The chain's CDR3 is CASSLQAGEEAAFF. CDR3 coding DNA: TGTGCCAGCTCACTCCAGGCAGGGGAAGAGGCAGCTTTCTTT.

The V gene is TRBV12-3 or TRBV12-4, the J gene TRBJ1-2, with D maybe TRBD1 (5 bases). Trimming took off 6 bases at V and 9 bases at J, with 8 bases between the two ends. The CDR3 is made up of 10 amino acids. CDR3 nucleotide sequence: TGTGCCAGCAGAAAGGACAGCTACACCTTC. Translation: CASRKDSYTF.

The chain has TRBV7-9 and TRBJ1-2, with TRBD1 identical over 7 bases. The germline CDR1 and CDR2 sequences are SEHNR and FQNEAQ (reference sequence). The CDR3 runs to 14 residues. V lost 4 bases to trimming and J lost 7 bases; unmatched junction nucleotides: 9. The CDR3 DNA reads TGTGCCAGCAGCTCCCTGCAGGGGGGTTTTGGCTACACCTTC. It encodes CASSSLQGGFGYTF. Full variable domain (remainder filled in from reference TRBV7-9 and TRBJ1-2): DTGVSQNPRHKITKRGQNVTFRCDPISEHNRLYWYRQTLGQGPEFLTYFQNEAQLEKSRLLSDRFSAERPKGSFSTLEIQRTEQGDSAMYLCASSSLQGGFGYTFGSGTRLTVV.

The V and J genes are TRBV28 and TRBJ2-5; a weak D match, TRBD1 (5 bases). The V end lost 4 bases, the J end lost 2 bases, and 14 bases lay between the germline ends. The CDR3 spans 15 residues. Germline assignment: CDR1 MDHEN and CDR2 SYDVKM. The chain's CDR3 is CASSYLTVMQETQYF. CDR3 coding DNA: TGTGCCAGCAGTTACTTGACAGTCATGCAAGAGACCCAGTACTTC. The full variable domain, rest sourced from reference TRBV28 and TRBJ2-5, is DVKVTQSSRYLVKRTGEKVFLECVQDMDHENMFWYRQDPGLGLRLIYFSYDVKMKEKGDIPEGYSVSREKKERFSLILESASTNQTSMYLCASSYLTVMQETQYFGPGTRLLVL.

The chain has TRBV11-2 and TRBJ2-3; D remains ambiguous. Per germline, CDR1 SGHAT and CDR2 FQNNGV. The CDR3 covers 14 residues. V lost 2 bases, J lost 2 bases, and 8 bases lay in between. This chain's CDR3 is CASSLYAYTDTQYF. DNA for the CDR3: TGTGCCAGCAGCTTATATGCCTACACAGATACGCAGTATTTT. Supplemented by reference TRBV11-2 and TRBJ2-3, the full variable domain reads EAGVAQSPRYKIIEKRQSVAFWCNPISGHATLYWYQQILGQGPKLLIQFQNNGVVDDSQLPKDRFSAERLKGVDSTLKIQPAKLEDSAVYLCASSLYAYTDTQYFGPGTRLTVL.

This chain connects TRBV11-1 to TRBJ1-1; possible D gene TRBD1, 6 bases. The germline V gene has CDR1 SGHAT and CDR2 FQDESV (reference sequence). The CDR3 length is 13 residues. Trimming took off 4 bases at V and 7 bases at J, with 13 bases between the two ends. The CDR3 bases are TGTGCCAGCAGCTCACTCGGGACACTTGAAGCTTTCTTT. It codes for CASSSLGTLEAFF. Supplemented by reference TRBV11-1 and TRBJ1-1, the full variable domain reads EAEVAQSPRYKITEKSQAVAFWCDPISGHATLYWYRQILGQGPELLVQFQDESVVDDSQLPKDRFSAERLKGVDSTLKIQPAELGDSAMYLCASSSLGTLEAFFGQGTRLTVV.

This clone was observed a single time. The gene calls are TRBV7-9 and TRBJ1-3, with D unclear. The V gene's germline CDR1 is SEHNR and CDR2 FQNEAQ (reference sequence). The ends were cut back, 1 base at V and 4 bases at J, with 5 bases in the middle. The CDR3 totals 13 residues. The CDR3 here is CASSLEPGNTIYF. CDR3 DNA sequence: TGTGCCAGCAGCTTAGAGCCCGGAAACACCATATATTTT.

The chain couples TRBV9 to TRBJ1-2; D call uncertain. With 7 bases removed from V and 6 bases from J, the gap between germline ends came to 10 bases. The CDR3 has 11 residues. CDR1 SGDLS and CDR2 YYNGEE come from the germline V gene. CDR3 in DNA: TGTGCCAGCGGAGAGACGGATGGCTACACCTTC. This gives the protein CASGETDGYTF.

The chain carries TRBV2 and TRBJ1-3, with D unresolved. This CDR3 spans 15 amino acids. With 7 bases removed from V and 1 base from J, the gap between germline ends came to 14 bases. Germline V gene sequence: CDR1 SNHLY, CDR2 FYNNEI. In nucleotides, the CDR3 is TGTGCCAGCATTACGACTGGCACGTCTGGAAACACCATATATTTT. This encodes CASITTGTSGNTIYF. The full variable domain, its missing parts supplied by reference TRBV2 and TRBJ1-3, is EPEVTQTPSHQVTQMGQEVILRCVPISNHLYFYWYRQILGQKVEFLVSFYNNEISEKSEIFDDQFSVERPDGSNFTLKIRSTKLEDSAMYFCASITTGTSGNTIYFGEGSWLTVV.

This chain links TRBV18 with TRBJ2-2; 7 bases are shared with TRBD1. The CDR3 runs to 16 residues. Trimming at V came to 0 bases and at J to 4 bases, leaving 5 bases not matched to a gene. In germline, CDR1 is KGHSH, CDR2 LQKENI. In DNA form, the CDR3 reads TGTGCCAGCTCACCACCACTAGGGGACAGCACCGGGGAGCTGTTTTTT. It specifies CASSPPLGDSTGELFF.

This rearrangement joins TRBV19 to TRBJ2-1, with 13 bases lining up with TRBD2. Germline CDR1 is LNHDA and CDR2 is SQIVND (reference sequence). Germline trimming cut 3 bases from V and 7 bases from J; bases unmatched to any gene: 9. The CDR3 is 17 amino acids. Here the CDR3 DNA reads TGTGCCAGTAGTATCACTAGCGGGGGGGCTATAAGGAATGAGCAGTTCTTC. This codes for CASSITSGGAIRNEQFF. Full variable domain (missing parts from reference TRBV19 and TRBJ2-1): DGGITQSPKYLFRKEGQNVTLSCEQNLNHDAMYWYRQDPGQGLRLIYYSQIVNDFQKGDIAEGYSVSREKKESFPLTVTSAQKNPTAFYLCASSITSGGAIRNEQFFGPGTRLTVL.

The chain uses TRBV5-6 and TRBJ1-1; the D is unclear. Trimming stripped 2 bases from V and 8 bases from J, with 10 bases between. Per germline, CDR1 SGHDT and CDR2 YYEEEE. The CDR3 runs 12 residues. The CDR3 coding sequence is TGTGCCAGCAGCTTTCACAGATCCGAAGCTTTCTTT. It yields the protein CASSFHRSEAFF. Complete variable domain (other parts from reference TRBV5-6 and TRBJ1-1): DAGVTQSPTHLIKTRGQQVTLRCSPKSGHDTVSWYQQALGQGPQFIFQYYEEEERQRGNFPDRFSGHQFPNYSSELNVNALLLGDSALYLCASSFHRSEAFFGQGTRLTVV.

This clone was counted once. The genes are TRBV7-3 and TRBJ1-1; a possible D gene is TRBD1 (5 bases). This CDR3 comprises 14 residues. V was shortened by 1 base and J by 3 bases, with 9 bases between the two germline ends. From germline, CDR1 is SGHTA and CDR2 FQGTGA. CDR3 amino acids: CASSLRGRDTEAFF. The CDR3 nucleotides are TGTGCCAGCAGCTTAAGAGGCAGGGACACTGAAGCTTTCTTT.

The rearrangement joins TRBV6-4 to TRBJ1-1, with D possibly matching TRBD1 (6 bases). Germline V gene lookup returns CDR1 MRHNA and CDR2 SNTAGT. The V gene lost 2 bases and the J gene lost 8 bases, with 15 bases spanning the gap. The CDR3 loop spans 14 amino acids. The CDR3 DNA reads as TGTGCCAGCAGTGACCCAATACCACAGGGAGAAGCTTTCTTT. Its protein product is CASSDPIPQGEAFF.